Given below is one TCR beta chain in context. Its antigen is still unknown. This sample was taken from a study of blood T cells in healthy people across ages. Whole-study results and caveats: With age, beta diversity per million T cells declined roughly linearly, significantly by 30 to 40.

Primed by a sample-barcoded 5' primer and a J-beta primer mix, a second PCR proceeded for 7 to 11 cycles. TCRdb called the 5' RACE reads again in MiXCR, with one record for every CDR3 protein. The top ten hold under 15% of the sample, which has 850,000 to 1,000,000 distinct CDR3 sequences, about 48% seen once. The CDR3 length is 11 residues. Trimming stripped 8 bases from V and 2 bases from J, with 9 bases between. Germline CDR1 is SQVTM and CDR2 is ANQGSEA. The chain couples TRBV29-1 to TRBJ1-2; D gene uncertain. The TCR originated in a man under 40 in good health. Sequenced input: blood. CDR3 sequence (DNA): TGCAGCTTAGAGATCAACTATGGCTACACCTTC. This sequence encodes CSLEINYGYTF. The complete variable domain, with remaining parts taken from reference TRBV29-1 and TRBJ1-2, reads SAVISQKPSRDICQRGTSLTIQCQVDSQVTMMFWYRQQPGQSLTLIATANQGSEATYESGFVIDKFPISRPNLTFSTLTVSNMSPEDSSIYLCSLEINYGYTFGSGTRLTVV.